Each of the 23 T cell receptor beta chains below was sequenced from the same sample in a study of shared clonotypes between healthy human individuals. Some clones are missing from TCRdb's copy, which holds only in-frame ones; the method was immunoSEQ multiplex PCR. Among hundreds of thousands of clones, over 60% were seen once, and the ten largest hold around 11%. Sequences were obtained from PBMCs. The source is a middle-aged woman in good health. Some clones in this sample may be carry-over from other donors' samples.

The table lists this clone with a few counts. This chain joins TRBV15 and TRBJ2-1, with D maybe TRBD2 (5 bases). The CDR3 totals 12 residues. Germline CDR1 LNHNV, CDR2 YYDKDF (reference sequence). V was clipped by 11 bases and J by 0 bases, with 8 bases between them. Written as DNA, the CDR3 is TGTGCCGGGGAGACCTCCTACAATGAGCAGTTCTTC. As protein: CAGETSYNEQFF.

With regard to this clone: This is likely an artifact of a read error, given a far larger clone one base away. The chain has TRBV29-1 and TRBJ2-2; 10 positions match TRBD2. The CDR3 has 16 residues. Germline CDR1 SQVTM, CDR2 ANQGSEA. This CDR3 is CSVGASGSLLSGGLFF. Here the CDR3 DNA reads TGCAGCGTTGGGGCTAGCGGGAGCCTCTTGTCCGGGGGGCTGTTTTTT.

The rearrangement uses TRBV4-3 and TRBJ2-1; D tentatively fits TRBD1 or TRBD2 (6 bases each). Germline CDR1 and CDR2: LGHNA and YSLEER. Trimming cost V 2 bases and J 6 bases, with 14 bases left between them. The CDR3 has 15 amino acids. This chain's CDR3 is CASSQYTGGRNEQFF. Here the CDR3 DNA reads TGCGCCAGCAGCCAATATACCGGGGGCCGCAATGAGCAGTTCTTC.

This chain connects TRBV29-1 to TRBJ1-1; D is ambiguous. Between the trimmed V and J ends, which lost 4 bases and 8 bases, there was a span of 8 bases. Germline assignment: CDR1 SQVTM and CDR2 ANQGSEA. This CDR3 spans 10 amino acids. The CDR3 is CSVVGREAFF. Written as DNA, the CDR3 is TGCAGCGTTGTAGGCAGAGAAGCTTTCTTT.

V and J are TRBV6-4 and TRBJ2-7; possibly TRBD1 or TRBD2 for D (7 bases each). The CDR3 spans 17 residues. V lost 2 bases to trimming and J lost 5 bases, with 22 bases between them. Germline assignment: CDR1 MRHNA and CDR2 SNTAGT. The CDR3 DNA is TGTGCCAGCAGTGACCCCAGACAGGGACTAACAGTGGACGAGCAGTACTTC. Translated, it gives CASSDPRQGLTVDEQYF.

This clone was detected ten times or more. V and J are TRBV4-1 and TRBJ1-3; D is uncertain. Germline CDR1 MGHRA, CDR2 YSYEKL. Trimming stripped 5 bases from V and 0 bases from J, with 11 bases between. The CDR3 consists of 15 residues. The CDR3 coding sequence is TGCGCCAGCAGCTCCCCATTCAGCTCTGGAAACACCATATATTTT. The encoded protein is CASSSPFSSGNTIYF.

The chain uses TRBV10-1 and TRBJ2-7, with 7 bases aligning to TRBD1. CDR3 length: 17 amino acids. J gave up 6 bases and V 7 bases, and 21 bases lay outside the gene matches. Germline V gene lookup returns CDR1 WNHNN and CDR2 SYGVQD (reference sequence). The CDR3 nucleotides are TGCGCCAGCACCCAGGGTGCCCCGACAGGGAGCCATCGCGAGCAGTACTTC. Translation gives CASTQGAPTGSHREQYF.

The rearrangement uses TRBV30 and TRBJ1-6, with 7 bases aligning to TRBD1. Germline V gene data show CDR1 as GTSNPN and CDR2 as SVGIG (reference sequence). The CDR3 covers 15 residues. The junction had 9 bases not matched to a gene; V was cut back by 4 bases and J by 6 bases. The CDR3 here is CAWTPGGILNSPLHF. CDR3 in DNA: TGTGCCTGGACCCCAGGGGGTATCCTTAATTCACCCCTCCACTTT.

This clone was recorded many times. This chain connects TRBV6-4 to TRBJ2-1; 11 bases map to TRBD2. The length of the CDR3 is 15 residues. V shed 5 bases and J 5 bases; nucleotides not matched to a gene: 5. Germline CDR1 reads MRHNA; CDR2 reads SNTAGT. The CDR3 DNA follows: TGTGCCAGCAGTAGCGGGACTAGCGGAAACAATGAGCAGTTCTTC. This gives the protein CASSSGTSGNNEQFF.

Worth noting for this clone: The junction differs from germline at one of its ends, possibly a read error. CDR3 in amino acids: CASPPGRGGGKARSSYEQYF. In nucleotides, the CDR3 is TGTGCCAGCCCACCAGGGCGGGGAGGCGGTAAAGCTAGGAGCTCCTACGAGCAGTACTTC. The chain employs TRBV18 and TRBJ2-7; tentatively, D is TRBD2 (6 bases). Germline lookup yields CDR1 KGHSH and CDR2 LQKENI. The length of the CDR3 is 20 residues. Drawing the rest from reference TRBV18 and TRBJ2-7, the complete variable domain is NAGVMQNPRHLVRRRGQEARLRCSPMKGHSHVYWYRQLPEEGLKFMVYLQKENIIDESGMPKERFSAEFPKEGPSILRIQQVVRGDSAAYFCASPPGRGGGKARSSYEQYFGPGTRLTVT.

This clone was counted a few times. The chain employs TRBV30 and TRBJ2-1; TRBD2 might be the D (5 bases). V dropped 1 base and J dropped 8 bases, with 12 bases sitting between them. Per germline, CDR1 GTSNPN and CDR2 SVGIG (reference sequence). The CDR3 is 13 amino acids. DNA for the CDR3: TGTGCCTGGAGTGCCACTAGAAGGCATGAGCAGTTCTTC. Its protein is CAWSATRRHEQFF. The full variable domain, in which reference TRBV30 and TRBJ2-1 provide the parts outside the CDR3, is SQTIHQWPATLVQPVGSPLSLECTVEGTSNPNLYWYRQAAGRGLQLLFYSVGIGQISSEVPQNLSASRPQDRQFILSSKKLLLSDSGFYLCAWSATRRHEQFFGPGTRLTVL.

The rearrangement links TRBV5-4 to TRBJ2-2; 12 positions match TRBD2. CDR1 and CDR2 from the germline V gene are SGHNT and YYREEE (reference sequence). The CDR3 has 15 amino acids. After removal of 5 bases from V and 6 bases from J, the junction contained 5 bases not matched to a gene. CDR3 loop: CASRTTSGRSGELFF. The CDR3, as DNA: TGTGCCAGCAGGACGACTAGCGGGAGATCCGGGGAGCTGTTTTTT.

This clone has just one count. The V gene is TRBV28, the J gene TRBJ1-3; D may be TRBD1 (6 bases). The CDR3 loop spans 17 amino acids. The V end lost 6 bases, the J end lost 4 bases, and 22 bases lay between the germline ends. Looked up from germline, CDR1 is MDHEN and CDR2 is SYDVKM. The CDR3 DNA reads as TGTGCCAGCAGACCCGGGACACCAAATGCCCGAGGAAACACCATATATTTT. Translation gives CASRPGTPNARGNTIYF. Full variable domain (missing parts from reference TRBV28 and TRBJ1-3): DVKVTQSSRYLVKRTGEKVFLECVQDMDHENMFWYRQDPGLGLRLIYFSYDVKMKEKGDIPEGYSVSREKKERFSLILESASTNQTSMYLCASRPGTPNARGNTIYFGEGSWLTVV.

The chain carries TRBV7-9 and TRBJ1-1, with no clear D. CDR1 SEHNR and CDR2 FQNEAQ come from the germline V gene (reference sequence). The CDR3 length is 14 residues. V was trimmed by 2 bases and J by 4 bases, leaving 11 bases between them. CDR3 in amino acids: CASSLLFRGTEAFF. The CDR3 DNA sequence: TGTGCCAGCAGCTTACTTTTTCGGGGCACTGAAGCTTTCTTT.

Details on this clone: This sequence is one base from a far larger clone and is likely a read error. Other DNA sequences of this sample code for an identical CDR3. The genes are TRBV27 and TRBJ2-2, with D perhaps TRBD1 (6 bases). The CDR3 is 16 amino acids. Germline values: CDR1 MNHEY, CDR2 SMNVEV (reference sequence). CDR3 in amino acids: CASTASHRVYTGELFF. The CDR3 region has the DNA TGTGCTAGCACGGCAAGTCACAGGGTATACACCGGGGAGCTGTTTTTT.

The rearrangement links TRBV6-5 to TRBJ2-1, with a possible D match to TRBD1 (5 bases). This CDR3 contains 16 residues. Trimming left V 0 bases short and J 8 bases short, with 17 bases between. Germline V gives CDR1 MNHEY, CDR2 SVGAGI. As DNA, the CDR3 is TGTGCCAGCAGTTACTCTCCAGGGTCCCGGGCGGATGAGCAGTTCTTC. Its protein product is CASSYSPGSRADEQFF.

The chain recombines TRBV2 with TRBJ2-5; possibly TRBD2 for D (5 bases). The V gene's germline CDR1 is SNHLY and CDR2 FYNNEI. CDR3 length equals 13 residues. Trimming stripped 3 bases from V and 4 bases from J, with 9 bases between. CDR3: CASSDLARETQYF. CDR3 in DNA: TGTGCCAGCAGTGACCTAGCCCGAGAGACCCAGTACTTC.

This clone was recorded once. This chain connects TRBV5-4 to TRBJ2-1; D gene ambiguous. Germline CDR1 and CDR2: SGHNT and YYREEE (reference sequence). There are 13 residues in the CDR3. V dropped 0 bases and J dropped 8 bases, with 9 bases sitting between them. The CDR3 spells CASSLARGDEQFF. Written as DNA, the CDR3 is TGTGCCAGCAGCTTGGCACGAGGCGATGAGCAGTTCTTC.

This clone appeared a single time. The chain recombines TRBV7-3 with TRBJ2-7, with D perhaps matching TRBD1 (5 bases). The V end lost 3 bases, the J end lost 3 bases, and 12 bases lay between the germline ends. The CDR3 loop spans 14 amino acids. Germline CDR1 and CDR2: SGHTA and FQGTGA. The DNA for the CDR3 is TGTGCCAGCAGCTTTCAGGCAGGGCGCTACGAGCAGTACTTC. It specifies CASSFQAGRYEQYF.

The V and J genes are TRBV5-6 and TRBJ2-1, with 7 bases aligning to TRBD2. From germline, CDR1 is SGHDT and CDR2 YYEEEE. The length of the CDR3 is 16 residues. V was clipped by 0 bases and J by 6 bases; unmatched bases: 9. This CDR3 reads CASSLGGRADLNEQFF. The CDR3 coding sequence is TGTGCCAGCAGCTTGGGTGGGAGGGCCGACCTCAATGAGCAGTTCTTC.

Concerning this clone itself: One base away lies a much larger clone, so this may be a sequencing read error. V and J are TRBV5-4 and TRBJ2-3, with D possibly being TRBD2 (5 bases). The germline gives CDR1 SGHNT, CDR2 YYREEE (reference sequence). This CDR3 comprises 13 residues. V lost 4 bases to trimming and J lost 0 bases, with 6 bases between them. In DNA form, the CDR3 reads TGTGCCAGCAGCCCGGGGAGCACAGATACGCAGTATTTT. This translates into CASSPGSTDTQYF.

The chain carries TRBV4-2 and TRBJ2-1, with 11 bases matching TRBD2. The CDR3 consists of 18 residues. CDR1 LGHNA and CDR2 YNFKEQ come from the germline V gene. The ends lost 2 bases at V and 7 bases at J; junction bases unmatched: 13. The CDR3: CASSQSPITSGSMNEQFF. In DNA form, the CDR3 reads TGTGCCAGCAGCCAAAGCCCCATTACTAGCGGGAGTATGAATGAGCAGTTCTTC.

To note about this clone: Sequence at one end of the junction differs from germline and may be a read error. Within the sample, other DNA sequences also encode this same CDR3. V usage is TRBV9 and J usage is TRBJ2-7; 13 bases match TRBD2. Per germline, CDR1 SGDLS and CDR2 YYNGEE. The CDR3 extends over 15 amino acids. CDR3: CASSGGLAGSYEQYF. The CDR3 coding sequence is TGCGCCAGCAGCGGGGGACTAGCGGGGTCCTACGAGCAGTACTTC.